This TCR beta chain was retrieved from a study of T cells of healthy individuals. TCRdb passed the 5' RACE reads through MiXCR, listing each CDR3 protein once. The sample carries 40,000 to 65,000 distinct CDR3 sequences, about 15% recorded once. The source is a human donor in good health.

The CDR3 DNA follows: TGTGCCAGCTCACCGACCACAGATACGCAGTATTTT. Residues: CASSPTTDTQYF. The J gene is TRBJ2-3, the V gene TRBV18; D not certain. The CDR3 contains 12 residues. Germline loops: CDR1 KGHSH, CDR2 LQKENI. Trimming pared 3 bases from V and 2 bases from J, leaving 3 bases between.